In this sample, the clone carrying this TCR beta chain turned up many times. In building TCR beta libraries, iRepertoire HTBI primers were used together with Arm-PCR of CDR3 regions. TCRdb used MiXCR to reprocess the multiplex PCR reads, holding one entry per CDR3 protein. The sample lists 400,000 to 500,000 distinct CDR3 sequences; over 12% were seen once. The record originates from a study of regulatory T cells in long-lasting Graves disease. Noted time point: newly diagnosed GD, antithyroid drugs for less than 3 months. From PBMCs, RNA was extracted and then used to make the TCR library. The V gene's germline CDR1 is PRHDT and CDR2 FYEKMQ (reference sequence). This CDR3 has 13 residues. V lost 2 bases and J 3 bases, leaving 8 bases between the germline ends. This sample was also put to use in a study of T cells in Graves' hyperthyroidism and ophthalmopathy.

The receptor comes from a woman aged 40 to 50 with Graves disease. The material sequenced was peripheral blood mononuclear cells (PBMCs), taken at new diagnosis, from a patient treated with antithyroid drugs. The chain joins TRBV13 to TRBJ2-7; D possibly corresponds to TRBD2 (5 bases). As DNA, the CDR3 is TGTGCCAGCAGCTTATACGGGATCTACGAGCAGTACTTC. Its protein is CASSLYGIYEQYF.